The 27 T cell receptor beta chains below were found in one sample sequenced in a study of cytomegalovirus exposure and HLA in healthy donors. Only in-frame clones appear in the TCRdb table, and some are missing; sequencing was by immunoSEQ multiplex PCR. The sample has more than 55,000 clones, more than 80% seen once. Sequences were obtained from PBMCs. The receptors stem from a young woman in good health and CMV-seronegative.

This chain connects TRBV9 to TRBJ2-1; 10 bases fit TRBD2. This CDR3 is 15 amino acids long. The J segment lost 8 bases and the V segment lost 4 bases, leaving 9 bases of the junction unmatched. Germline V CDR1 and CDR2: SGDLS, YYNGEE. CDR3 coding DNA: TGTGCCAGCAGCCTATCTAGCGGGAGCATGCATGAGCAGTTCTTC. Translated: CASSLSSGSMHEQFF.

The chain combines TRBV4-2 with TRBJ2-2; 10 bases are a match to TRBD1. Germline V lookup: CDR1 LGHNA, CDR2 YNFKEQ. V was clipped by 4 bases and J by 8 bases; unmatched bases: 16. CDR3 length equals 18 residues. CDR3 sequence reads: CASSLSVGQGRGSGELFF. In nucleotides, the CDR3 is TGTGCCAGCAGCCTAAGCGTGGGACAGGGGAGGGGGAGTGGGGAGCTGTTTTTT.

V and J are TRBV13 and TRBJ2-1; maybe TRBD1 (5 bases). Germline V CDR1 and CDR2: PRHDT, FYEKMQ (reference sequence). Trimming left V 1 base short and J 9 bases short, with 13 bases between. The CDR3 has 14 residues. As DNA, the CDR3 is TGTGCCAGCAGCTTAGAAGGGCAAGGGGTTGAGCAGTTCTTC. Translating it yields CASSLEGQGVEQFF.

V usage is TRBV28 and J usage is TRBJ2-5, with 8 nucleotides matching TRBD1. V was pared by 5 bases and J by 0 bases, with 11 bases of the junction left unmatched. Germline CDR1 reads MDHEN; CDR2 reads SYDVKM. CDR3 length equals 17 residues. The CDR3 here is CASSLSRQGPYQETQYF. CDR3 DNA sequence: TGTGCCAGCAGTCTCTCCCGACAGGGGCCGTACCAAGAGACCCAGTACTTC.

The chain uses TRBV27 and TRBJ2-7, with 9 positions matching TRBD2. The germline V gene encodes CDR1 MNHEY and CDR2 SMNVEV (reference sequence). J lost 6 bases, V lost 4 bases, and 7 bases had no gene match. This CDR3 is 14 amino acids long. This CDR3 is CASSWVAGDFEQYF. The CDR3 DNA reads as TGTGCCAGCAGTTGGGTAGCGGGAGATTTCGAGCAGTACTTC.

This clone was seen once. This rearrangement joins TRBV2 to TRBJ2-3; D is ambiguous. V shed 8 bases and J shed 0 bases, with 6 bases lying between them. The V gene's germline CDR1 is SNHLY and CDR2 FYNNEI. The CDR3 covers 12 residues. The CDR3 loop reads CASLTSTDTQYF. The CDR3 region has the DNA TGTGCCAGCCTTACAAGCACAGATACGCAGTATTTT.

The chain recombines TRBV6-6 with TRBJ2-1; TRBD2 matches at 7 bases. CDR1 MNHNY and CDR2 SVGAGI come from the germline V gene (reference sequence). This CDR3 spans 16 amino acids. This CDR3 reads CATLGRDGSSYNEQFF. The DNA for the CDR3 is TGTGCTACACTAGGGAGGGACGGAAGCTCCTACAATGAGCAGTTCTTC.

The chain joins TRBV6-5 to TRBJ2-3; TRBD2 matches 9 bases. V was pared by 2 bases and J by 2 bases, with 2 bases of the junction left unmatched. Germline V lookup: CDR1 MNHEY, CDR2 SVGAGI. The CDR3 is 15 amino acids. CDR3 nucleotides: TGTGCCAGCAGTTACGGCGGGGGGGACACAGATACGCAGTATTTT. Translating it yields CASSYGGGDTDTQYF.

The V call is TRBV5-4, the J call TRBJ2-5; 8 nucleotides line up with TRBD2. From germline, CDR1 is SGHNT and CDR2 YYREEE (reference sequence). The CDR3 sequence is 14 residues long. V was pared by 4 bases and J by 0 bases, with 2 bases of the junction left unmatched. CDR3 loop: CASSTGLDQETQYF. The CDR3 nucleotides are TGTGCCAGCAGCACGGGACTAGACCAAGAGACCCAGTACTTC.

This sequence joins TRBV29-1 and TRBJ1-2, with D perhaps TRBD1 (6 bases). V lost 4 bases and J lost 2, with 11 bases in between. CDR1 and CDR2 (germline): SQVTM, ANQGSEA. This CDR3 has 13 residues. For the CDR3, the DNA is TGCAGCGTTGTAGGGCAGGGGAACTATGGCTACACCTTC. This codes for CSVVGQGNYGYTF.

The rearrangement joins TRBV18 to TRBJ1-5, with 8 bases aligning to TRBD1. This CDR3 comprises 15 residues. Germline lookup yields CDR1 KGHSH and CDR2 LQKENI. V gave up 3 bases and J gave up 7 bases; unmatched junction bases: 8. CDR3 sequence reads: CASSPPDRDGQPQHF. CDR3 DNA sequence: TGTGCCAGCTCACCTCCGGACAGGGATGGCCAGCCCCAGCATTTT.

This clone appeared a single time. The CDR3 DNA sequence: TGTGCCAGCAGCTTCCGGGACAATCACTACGAGCAGTACTTC. Translating gives CASSFRDNHYEQYF. The chain couples TRBV7-9 to TRBJ2-7; TRBD1 might be the D (6 bases). V lost 3 bases and J lost 3, with 12 bases in between. The CDR3 is 14 amino acids. Per the germline V gene, CDR1 is SEHNR and CDR2 is FQNEAQ (reference sequence).

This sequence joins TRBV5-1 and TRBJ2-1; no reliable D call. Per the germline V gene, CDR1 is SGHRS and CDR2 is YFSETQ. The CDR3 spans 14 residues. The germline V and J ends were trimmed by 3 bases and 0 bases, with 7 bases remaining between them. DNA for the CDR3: TGCGCCAGCAGCTACTCCTCCTCCTACAATGAGCAGTTCTTC. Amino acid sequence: CASSYSSSYNEQFF.

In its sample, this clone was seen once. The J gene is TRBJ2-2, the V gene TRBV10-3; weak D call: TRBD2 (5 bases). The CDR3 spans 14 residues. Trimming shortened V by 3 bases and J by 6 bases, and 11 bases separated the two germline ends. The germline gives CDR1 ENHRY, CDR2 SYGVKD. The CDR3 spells CAISDPPSPGELFF. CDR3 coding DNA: TGTGCCATCAGTGATCCGCCTAGCCCCGGGGAGCTGTTTTTT.

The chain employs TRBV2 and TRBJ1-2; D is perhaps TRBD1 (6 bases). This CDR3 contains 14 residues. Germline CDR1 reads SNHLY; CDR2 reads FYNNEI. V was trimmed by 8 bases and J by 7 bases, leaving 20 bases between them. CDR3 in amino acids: CASLSPDRMGGYTF. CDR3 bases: TGTGCCAGCCTCAGTCCAGACAGGATGGGTGGCTACACCTTC. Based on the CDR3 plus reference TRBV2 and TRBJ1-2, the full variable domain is EPEVTQTPSHQVTQMGQEVILRCVPISNHLYFYWYRQILGQKVEFLVSFYNNEISEKSEIFDDQFSVERPDGSNFTLKIRSTKLEDSAMYFCASLSPDRMGGYTFGSGTRLTVV.

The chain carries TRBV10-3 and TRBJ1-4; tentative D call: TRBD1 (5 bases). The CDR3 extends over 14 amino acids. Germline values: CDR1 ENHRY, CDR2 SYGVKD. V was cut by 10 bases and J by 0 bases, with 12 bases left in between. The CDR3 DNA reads TGTGCCAGCAATCGGGGGGCAACTAATGAAAAACTGTTTTTT. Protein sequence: CASNRGATNEKLFF.

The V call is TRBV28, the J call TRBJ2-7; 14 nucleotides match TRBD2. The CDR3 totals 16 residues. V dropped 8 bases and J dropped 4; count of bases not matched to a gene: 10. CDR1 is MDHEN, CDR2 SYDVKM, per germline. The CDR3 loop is CASLTSGRGSGYEQYF. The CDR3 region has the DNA TGTGCCAGCCTGACTAGCGGGAGGGGCTCGGGATACGAGCAGTACTTC.

CDR3 loop: CASSSGLAGLGDTQYF. The CDR3, as DNA: TGTGCCAGCAGCTCCGGACTAGCGGGGCTGGGGGATACGCAGTATTTT. The V and J genes are TRBV7-2 and TRBJ2-3, with TRBD2 identical over 12 bases. V lost 4 bases, J lost 6 bases, and 8 bases stayed unmatched. From germline, CDR1 is SGHTA and CDR2 FQGNSA. CDR3 length: 16 residues.

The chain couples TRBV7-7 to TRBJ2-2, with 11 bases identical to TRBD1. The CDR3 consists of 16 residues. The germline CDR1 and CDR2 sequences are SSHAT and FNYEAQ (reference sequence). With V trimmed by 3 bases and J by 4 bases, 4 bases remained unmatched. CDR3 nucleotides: TGTGCCAGCAGCTTGCCGGGACAGGGGGGCACCGGGGAGCTGTTTTTT. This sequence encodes CASSLPGQGGTGELFF.

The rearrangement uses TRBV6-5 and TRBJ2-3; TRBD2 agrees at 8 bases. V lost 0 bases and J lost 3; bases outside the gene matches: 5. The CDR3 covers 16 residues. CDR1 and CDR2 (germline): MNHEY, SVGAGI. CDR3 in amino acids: CASSYSRGGMTDTQYF. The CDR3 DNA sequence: TGTGCCAGCAGTTACTCACGGGGGGGCATGACAGATACGCAGTATTTT.

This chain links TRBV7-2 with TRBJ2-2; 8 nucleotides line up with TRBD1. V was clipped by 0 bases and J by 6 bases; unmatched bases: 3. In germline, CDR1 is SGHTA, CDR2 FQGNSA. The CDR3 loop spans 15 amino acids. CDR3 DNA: TGTGCCAGCAGCTTAGCGCGGACAGGGTCCGGGGAGCTGTTTTTT. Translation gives CASSLARTGSGELFF.

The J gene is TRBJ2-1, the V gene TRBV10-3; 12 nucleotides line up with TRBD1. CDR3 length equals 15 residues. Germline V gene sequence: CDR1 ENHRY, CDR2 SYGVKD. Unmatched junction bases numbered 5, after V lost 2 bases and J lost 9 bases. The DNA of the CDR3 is TGTGCCATCAGTGAGCTGGGACAGGGGGCGGGTGAGCAGTTCTTC. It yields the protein CAISELGQGAGEQFF.

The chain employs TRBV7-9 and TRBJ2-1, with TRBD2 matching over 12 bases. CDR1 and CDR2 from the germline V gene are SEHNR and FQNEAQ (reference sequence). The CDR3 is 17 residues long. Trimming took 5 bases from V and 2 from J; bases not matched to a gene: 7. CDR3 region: CASSPLAGGRTYNEQFF. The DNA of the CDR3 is TGTGCCAGCAGCCCGCTAGCGGGGGGGCGGACCTACAATGAGCAGTTCTTC. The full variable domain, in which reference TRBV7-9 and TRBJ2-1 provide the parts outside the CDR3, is DTGVSQNPRHKITKRGQNVTFRCDPISEHNRLYWYRQTLGQGPEFLTYFQNEAQLEKSRLLSDRFSAERPKGSFSTLEIQRTEQGDSAMYLCASSPLAGGRTYNEQFFGPGTRLTVL.

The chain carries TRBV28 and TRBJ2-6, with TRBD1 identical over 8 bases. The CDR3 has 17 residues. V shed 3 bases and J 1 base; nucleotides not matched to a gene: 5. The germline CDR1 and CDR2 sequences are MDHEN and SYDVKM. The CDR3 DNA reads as TGTGCCAGCAGTTTTTCAGGGGGCGCGTCTGGGGCCAACGTCCTGACTTTC. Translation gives CASSFSGGASGANVLTF.

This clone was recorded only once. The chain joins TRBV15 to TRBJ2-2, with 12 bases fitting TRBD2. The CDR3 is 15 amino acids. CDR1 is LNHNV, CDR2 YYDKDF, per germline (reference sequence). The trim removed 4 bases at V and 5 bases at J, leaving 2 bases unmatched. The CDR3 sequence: CATSTGLAGTGELFF. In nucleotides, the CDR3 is TGTGCCACCAGCACCGGACTAGCGGGGACCGGGGAGCTGTTTTTT.

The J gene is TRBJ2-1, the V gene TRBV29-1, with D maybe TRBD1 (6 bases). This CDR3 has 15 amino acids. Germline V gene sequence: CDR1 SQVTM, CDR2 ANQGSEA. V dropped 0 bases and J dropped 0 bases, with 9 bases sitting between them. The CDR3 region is CSVEEDSSSYNEQFF. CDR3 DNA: TGCAGCGTTGAAGAGGACAGTAGCTCCTACAATGAGCAGTTCTTC.

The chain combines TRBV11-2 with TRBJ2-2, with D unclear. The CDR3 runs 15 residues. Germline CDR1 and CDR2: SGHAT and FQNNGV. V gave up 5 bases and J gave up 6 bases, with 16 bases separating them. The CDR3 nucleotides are TGTGCCAGCAGCCTCCTGACTGGCTCCGCCGGGGAGCTGTTTTTT. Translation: CASSLLTGSAGELFF.